This is a list of T cell receptor beta chains from one sample in a study of T cells in Graves' hyperthyroidism and ophthalmopathy. MiXCR, applied by TCRdb to the multiplex PCR reads, yields one record per CDR3 protein. This repertoire shows about 580,000 distinct CDR3 sequences, more than 11% found once; its top ten account for approximately 5.7%. The sample comprised blood. All receptors come from a woman aged 25-40 years with Graves' hyperthyroidism that later progressed to Graves' ophthalmopathy. Each CDR3 is given with its conserved first and last residue. Fields, in order: D gene, V gene, J gene, clone size, CDR3 DNA, CDR3 protein. D genes are given only for firm matches. The size entry is marked missing in some rows and otherwise reads once, few, many or a size class.

NA	TRBV10-3	TRBJ2-3	many	TGTGCCATCAGTGAGTCTTCCTCAGATACGCAGTATTTT	CAISESSSDTQYF
NA	TRBV3-1	TRBJ2-2	many	TGTGCCAGCAGCCAGGTGTGGGGGAGCAACACCGGGGAGCTGTTTTTT	CASSQVWGSNTGELFF
TRBD1	TRBV27	TRBJ1-1	many	TGTGCCAGCAGACCCTCAGGGGGCGACGAAGCTTTCTTT	CASRPSGGDEAFF
TRBD2	TRBV12-3/TRBV12-4	TRBJ2-1	NA	TGTACCAGCGGAGATAGCGGGGCAATCTACAATGAGCAGTTCTTC	CTSGDSGAIYNEQFF
NA	TRBV5-1	TRBJ2-1	few	TGCGCCAGCAGCTTCCCGACAGAGAAGTTTTACAATGAGCAGTTCTTC	CASSFPTEKFYNEQFF
NA	TRBV28	TRBJ1-1	many	TGTGCCAGCAGTTTTCCAGGAGGCGGCACTGAAGCTTTCTTT	CASSFPGGGTEAFF
NA	TRBV12-3/TRBV12-4	TRBJ1-3	NA	TGTGCCAGCAGCCCCGGGGTAGGGACACGACCCTCTGGAAACACCATATATTTT	CASSPGVGTRPSGNTIYF
NA	TRBV24-1	TRBJ2-1	few	TGTGCCACCAGTGAACGAAAACAATTATTCTACAATGAGCAGTTCTTC	CATSERKQLFYNEQFF
TRBD1	TRBV11-2	TRBJ2-1	many	TGTGCCAGCAGCTTAGTCGGACAGGGTTACAATGAGCAGTTCTTC	CASSLVGQGYNEQFF
NA	TRBV15	TRBJ1-1	few	TGTGCCACCAGCGTTAGGGGAAACACTGAAGCTTTCTTT	CATSVRGNTEAFF
TRBD2	TRBV29-1	TRBJ2-3	NA	TGCAGCGTGAACCTAGTAGCGGGAGAGGTTACAGATACGCAGTATTTT	CSVNLVAGEVTDTQYF
NA	TRBV20-1	TRBJ1-4	many	TGCAGTGCCCACGGGGGAACTAATGAAAAACTGTTTTTT	CSAHGGTNEKLFF
TRBD2	TRBV5-4	TRBJ2-4	NA	TGTGCCAGCAGCCCCAACGGGGGGGGGAACGCCAAAAACATTCAGTACTTC	CASSPNGGGNAKNIQYF
TRBD2	TRBV5-1	TRBJ2-1	many	TGCGCCAGCAGCCAAGCCCAGCGGGGCAATGAGCAGTTCTTC	CASSQAQRGNEQFF
NA	TRBV6-1	TRBJ1-5	few	TGTGCCAGCAGAACTGGGGGTAGCAATCAGCCCCAGCATTTT	CASRTGGSNQPQHF
NA	TRBV20-1	TRBJ1-1	few	TGCAGTGCTAGAGAGGAGAACACTGAAGCTTTCTTT	CSAREENTEAFF
TRBD1	TRBV4-1	TRBJ1-5	NA	TGCGCCAGCAGCCTTATTATCGGGACAGGCGATAGCAATCAGCCCCAGCATTTT	CASSLIIGTGDSNQPQHF
NA	TRBV11-3	TRBJ1-2	many	TGTGCCAGCAGTTTAAGGGGTGCAGACTATGGCTACACCTTC	CASSLRGADYGYTF
NA	TRBV29-1	TRBJ1-4	many	TGCAGCGTTGAGGGGTCCAGCTCCGGGGAAAAACTGTTTTTT	CSVEGSSSGEKLFF
NA	TRBV12-3/TRBV12-4	TRBJ2-7	many	TGTGCCAGCAGTTTATCGGCCAGTTCCTACGAGCAGTACTTC	CASSLSASSYEQYF
TRBD2	TRBV7-2	TRBJ2-7	NA	TGTGCCAGCGGCTTAAGCCACGGGGGGGCCTACGAGCAGTACTTC	CASGLSHGGAYEQYF
TRBD1	TRBV19	TRBJ2-7	many	TGTGCCAGTTGTGACAGGGCACCATGCTACGAGCAGTACTTC	CASCDRAPCYEQYF
TRBD2	TRBV11-2	TRBJ2-4	few	TGTGCCAGCAGCGCGAGGGCCCTAGCGGGAGGCCCACGGGACAAAAACATTCAGTACTTC	CASSARALAGGPRDKNIQYF